This entry concerns a single T cell receptor (beta chain). Donors had nominal health at sampling but likely had unrecorded immune exposures. The data belong to a study of cytomegalovirus exposure and HLA in healthy donors. In the PCR, 60 Vbeta and 13 Jbeta primers were used. Some clones are missing from TCRdb's copy, which holds only in-frame ones; the method was immunoSEQ multiplex PCR. This sample has some 120,000 clones, with 60% to 80% found just once. V gave up 3 bases and J gave up 5 bases; unmatched junction bases: 2. Germline V lookup: CDR1 SGHNT, CDR2 YYREEE (reference sequence). CDR3 size: 13 residues.

The genes are TRBV5-4 and TRBJ2-5, with TRBD2 matching 9 bases. Material: PBMCs. The source is a man younger than 40 in good health and CMV-seronegative. The CDR3 here is CASSSGLAETQYF. DNA for the CDR3: TGTGCCAGCAGCTCAGGACTAGCGGAGACCCAGTACTTC.